The T cell receptor beta chain under discussion was sequenced for a study of cytomegalovirus exposure and HLA in healthy donors. About the research overall: Early released data comprised around 79 million unique TCRs from HLA-typed donors.

Germline CDR1 is GTSNPN and CDR2 is SVGIG (reference sequence). V gave up 1 base and J gave up 1 base, with 6 bases separating them. The CDR3 has 13 amino acids. Primers for the PCR totalled 60 Vbeta and 13 Jbeta. Assay: immunoSEQ multiplex PCR; the TCRdb copy retains only in-frame clones and omits some. The sample data list around 70,000 clones. Sequencing input: PBMCs. V and J are TRBV30 and TRBJ2-3, with a tentative D call TRBD1 (6 bases). The TCR originated in a female donor in good health and CMV-seropositive. CDR3 amino acids: CAWSEGGTDTQYF. The CDR3 nucleotides read TGTGCCTGGAGTGAGGGGGGCACAGATACGCAGTATTTT.